The 14 T cell receptor beta chains below were found in one sample sequenced in a study of cytomegalovirus exposure and HLA in healthy donors. Generated by immunoSEQ multiplex PCR, the TCRdb table keeps only in-frame clones and is missing some. The table records 230,000 or so clones, 80% to 90% of them present only once. Sequencing was performed on PBMCs. These TCRs come from a woman between 18 and 29 years old in good health and CMV-seronegative.

The chain couples TRBV7-9 to TRBJ2-3; TRBD2 matches 7 bases. The germline V gene encodes CDR1 SEHNR and CDR2 FQNEAQ (reference sequence). The CDR3 runs 15 residues. The V gene end was trimmed by 3 bases and the J gene end by 3 bases; junction bases not matched to a gene: 6. CDR3 sequence reads: CASSFMAGVTDTQYF. CDR3 nucleotides: TGTGCCAGCAGCTTTATGGCGGGAGTGACAGATACGCAGTATTTT.

The genes are TRBV19 and TRBJ1-3, with D uncertain. The length of the CDR3 is 13 residues. Trimming removed 7 bases from V and 0 bases from J, with 7 bases in between. The V gene's germline CDR1 is LNHDA and CDR2 SQIVND (reference sequence). The DNA of the CDR3 is TGTGCCAGTACTGGCGGCTCTGGAAACACCATATATTTT. It specifies CASTGGSGNTIYF.

The chain uses TRBV6-5 and TRBJ1-1; possibly TRBD1 for D (6 bases). The length of the CDR3 is 15 residues. Germline V CDR1 and CDR2: MNHEY, SVGAGI. V lost 5 bases and J lost 0, with 13 bases in between. The CDR3 DNA sequence: TGTGCCAGCAGTGCGCAACAGGGCATGAACACTGAAGCTTTCTTT. Translation: CASSAQQGMNTEAFF.

The gene calls are TRBV28 and TRBJ2-7, with TRBD1 matching over 7 bases. The ends lost 6 bases at V and 2 bases at J; junction bases unmatched: 7. Germline CDR1 MDHEN, CDR2 SYDVKM. The length of the CDR3 is 14 residues. CDR3 bases: TGTGCCAGCAGAAAGACAGGGATTACCTACGAGCAGTACTTC. Amino acids: CASRKTGITYEQYF.

The chain combines TRBV7-9 with TRBJ2-7, with 8 bases matching TRBD1. The CDR3 loop spans 15 amino acids. With V trimmed by 1 base and J by 2 bases, 4 bases remained unmatched. CDR1 SEHNR and CDR2 FQNEAQ come from the germline V gene (reference sequence). The CDR3 region is CASSLGGTGTYEQYF. The CDR3 DNA is TGTGCCAGCAGCTTAGGGGGGACAGGAACCTACGAGCAGTACTTC.

This rearrangement joins TRBV7-2 to TRBJ1-2; D is undetermined. CDR1 and CDR2 from the germline V gene are SGHTA and FQGNSA. With 1 base removed from V and 4 bases from J, the gap between germline ends came to 10 bases. This CDR3 is built from 14 residues. The CDR3 DNA reads as TGTGCCAGCAGCTTAGGAGCGATAACCTATGGCTACACCTTC. It specifies CASSLGAITYGYTF.

The chain couples TRBV11-3 to TRBJ2-2; weak D call: TRBD2 (6 bases). The germline CDR1 and CDR2 sequences are SGHNT and YENEEA. V was cut by 4 bases and J by 3 bases, with 12 bases left in between. The CDR3 has 15 residues. The CDR3 sequence: CASSSRDSDTGELFF. CDR3 sequence (DNA): TGTGCCAGCAGCTCCCGGGACTCAGACACCGGGGAGCTGTTTTTT.

This chain joins TRBV28 and TRBJ1-5, with 11 bases matching TRBD1. Trimming removed 5 bases from V and 5 bases from J; junction bases left unmatched: 5. This CDR3 is built from 15 residues. Looked up from germline, CDR1 is MDHEN and CDR2 is SYDVKM. The CDR3: CASSPGQGEDQPQHF. CDR3 nucleotide sequence: TGTGCCAGCAGTCCGGGACAGGGGGAGGATCAGCCCCAGCATTTT.

This chain connects TRBV19 to TRBJ2-1, with TRBD2 matching over 10 bases. This CDR3 spans 14 amino acids. Losses at the gene ends were 6 bases for V and 7 bases for J; bases not matched to a gene: 6. Germline assignment: CDR1 LNHDA and CDR2 SQIVND (reference sequence). The DNA for the CDR3 is TGTGCCAGTAGGGCTAGCGGGAGTTCGAATGAGCAGTTCTTC. Translation gives CASRASGSSNEQFF.

This clone was observed once. The chain links TRBV11-2 to TRBJ2-5, with 7 nucleotides matching TRBD1. J was trimmed by 4 bases and V by 6 bases; bases with no gene match: 5. The CDR3 totals 13 residues. Germline V gene sequence: CDR1 SGHAT, CDR2 FQNNGV. Here the CDR3 reads CASSYRGSETQYF. Here the CDR3 DNA reads TGTGCCAGCAGTTACAGGGGCTCAGAGACCCAGTACTTC. Full variable domain (rest looked up from reference TRBV11-2 and TRBJ2-5): EAGVAQSPRYKIIEKRQSVAFWCNPISGHATLYWYQQILGQGPKLLIQFQNNGVVDDSQLPKDRFSAERLKGVDSTLKIQPAKLEDSAVYLCASSYRGSETQYFGPGTRLLVL.

The chain couples TRBV28 to TRBJ2-7; D is perhaps TRBD1 (6 bases). The CDR3 extends over 14 amino acids. Germline lookup yields CDR1 MDHEN and CDR2 SYDVKM. V was clipped by 5 bases and J by 2 bases, with 13 bases between them. The CDR3 loop reads CASSPGVPPYEQYF. Written as DNA, the CDR3 is TGTGCCAGCAGTCCAGGGGTCCCCCCCTACGAGCAGTACTTC.

The chain links TRBV19 to TRBJ1-1; perhaps TRBD1 as D (5 bases). The CDR3 spans 15 residues. Germline loops: CDR1 LNHDA, CDR2 SQIVND (reference sequence). The V end was cut by 10 bases, the J end by 1 base, with 19 bases between. CDR3 sequence: CATTLGWGGNTEAFF. DNA of the CDR3: TGTGCCACCACCCTGGGCTGGGGGGGGAACACTGAAGCTTTCTTT.

The chain is built from TRBV10-3 and TRBJ2-3, with 11 bases matching TRBD1. CDR1 and CDR2 from the germline V gene are ENHRY and SYGVKD. V shed 10 bases, J shed 5 bases, and the junction held 2 bases outside the gene matches. This CDR3 region has 12 residues. DNA for the CDR3: TGTGCCACCGGGACAGGGGGAGATACGCAGTATTTT. Translation gives CATGTGGDTQYF.

The V gene is TRBV25-1, the J gene TRBJ2-3; 7 nucleotides align to TRBD1. V gave up 4 bases and J gave up 9 bases; unmatched junction bases: 4. The CDR3 sequence is 12 residues long. Per the germline V gene, CDR1 is MGHDK and CDR2 is SYGVNS. The CDR3 region has the DNA TGTGCCAGCAGTGTTACAGGGGAGACGCAGTATTTT. It codes for CASSVTGETQYF.